Listed below are T cell receptor beta chains from one sample, sequenced in a study of cytomegalovirus exposure and HLA in healthy donors. Only in-frame clones appear in the TCRdb table, and some are missing; sequencing was by immunoSEQ multiplex PCR. Of under 200,000 clones detected, 65% to 85% appear once; the ten largest clones hold 3.8%. Sample: PBMCs. The source is a man in his fifties in good health and CMV-seronegative. Both conserved end residues are part of each CDR3. The D gene is left open where the match is weak. Clone size appears in some rows only: once, few, many, or a class for an expanded clone.

TGTGCCAGCAGCCGTGACAGGGGGAATTACGAGCAGTACTTC | CASSRDRGNYEQYF | TRBJ2-7 | 14 | TRBV6-5 | TRBD1 | -
TGTGCCAGCTCACCATTACCGAGGACAGGGTGGGAGACCCAGTACTTC | CASSPLPRTGWETQYF | TRBJ2-5 | 16 | TRBV18 | TRBD1 | -
TGTGCCAGCAGCCCCTGGATGGGCGGACTAAATGAAAAACTGTTTTTT | CASSPWMGGLNEKLFF | TRBJ1-4 | 16 | TRBV5-6 | - | -
TGTGCCAGCAGTCCCTCGGGGGGGGGCACGTACAATGAGCAGTTCTTC | CASSPSGGGTYNEQFF | TRBJ2-1 | 16 | TRBV2 | TRBD2 | few
TGTGCCAGCAGTGAAAGCCCCTCGAGGGTAGCTTTCTTT | CASSESPSRVAFF | TRBJ1-1 | 13 | TRBV6-1 | - | -
TGCGCCAGCAGCCCCCCGACAGGGCGGCTCGAGCAGTACTTC | CASSPPTGRLEQYF | TRBJ2-7 | 14 | TRBV5-1 | TRBD1 | -
TGTGCTAGTGGTCCCTCACAGGGGCCCCAGCATTTT | CASGPSQGPQHF | TRBJ1-5 | 12 | TRBV12-5 | - | -
TGTGCCAGCAGGGGGAAAGGAGGCGGGGGGAAAGGGACCCAGTACTTC | CASRGKGGGGKGTQYF | TRBJ2-5 | 16 | TRBV7-9 | TRBD2 | -
TGTGCCAGCAGTGAAGGGGGACTAGCGGGAGAGACCCAGTACTTC | CASSEGGLAGETQYF | TRBJ2-5 | 15 | TRBV25-1 | TRBD2 | -
TGTTCCAGCAGCCCCTTAATCGAAGTCGGCACTGAAGCTTTCTTT | CSSSPLIEVGTEAFF | TRBJ1-1 | 15 | TRBV7-9 | - | once
TGCGCCAGCAGCTATCAGGAGGCGCGGGGCACTGAAGCTTTCTTT | CASSYQEARGTEAFF | TRBJ1-1 | 15 | TRBV4-3 | - | once
TGTGCCAGCAGTCGTGACAGGGCTGGAAACACCATATATTTT | CASSRDRAGNTIYF | TRBJ1-3 | 14 | TRBV7-2 | TRBD1 | -
TGTGCCAGCAGCGTACAGGGCACAGATACGCAGTATTTT | CASSVQGTDTQYF | TRBJ2-3 | 13 | TRBV9 | - | -
TGTGCCAGCAGACGCCCCTGGGGGGGCACTGAAGCTTTCTTT | CASRRPWGGTEAFF | TRBJ1-1 | 14 | TRBV6-5 | - | few
TGTGCCAGTAGTATAGAGGTAGCTTATCAGCCCCAGCATTTT | CASSIEVAYQPQHF | TRBJ1-5 | 14 | TRBV19 | - | few
TGTGCCAGCAGCTCCGGACTAGCGGGGCTATCGAACACCGGGGAGCTGTTTTTT | CASSSGLAGLSNTGELFF | TRBJ2-2 | 18 | TRBV5-4 | TRBD2 | few